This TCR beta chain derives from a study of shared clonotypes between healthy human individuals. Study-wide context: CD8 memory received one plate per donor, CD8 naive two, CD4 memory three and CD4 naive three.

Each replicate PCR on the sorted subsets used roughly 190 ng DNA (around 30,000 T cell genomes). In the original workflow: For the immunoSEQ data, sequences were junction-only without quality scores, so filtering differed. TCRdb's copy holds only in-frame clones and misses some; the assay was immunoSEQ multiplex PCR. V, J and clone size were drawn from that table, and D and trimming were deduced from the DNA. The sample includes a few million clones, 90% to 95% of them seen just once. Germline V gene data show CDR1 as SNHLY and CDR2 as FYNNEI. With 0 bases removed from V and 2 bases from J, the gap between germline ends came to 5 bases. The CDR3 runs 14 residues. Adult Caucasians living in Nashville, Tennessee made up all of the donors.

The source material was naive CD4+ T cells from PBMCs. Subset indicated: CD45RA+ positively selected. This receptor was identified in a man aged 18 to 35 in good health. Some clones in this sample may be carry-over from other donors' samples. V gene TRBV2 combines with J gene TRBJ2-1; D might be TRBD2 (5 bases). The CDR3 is CASSEASAYNEQFF. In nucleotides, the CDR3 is TGTGCCAGCAGTGAAGCTAGCGCCTACAATGAGCAGTTCTTC.